Following are 32 T cell receptor beta chains from one sample sequenced in a study of cytomegalovirus exposure and HLA in healthy donors. Primers for the PCR totalled 60 Vbeta and 13 Jbeta. Repertoires were generated with immunoSEQ multiplex PCR, while TCRdb's copy carries only in-frame clones and drops some. The sample has some 130,000 clones; roughly four fifths are singletons. Sequenced material: PBMCs. The source is a woman aged 45-65 years in good health and CMV-seropositive.

V gene TRBV10-3 combines with J gene TRBJ2-6; D is perhaps TRBD2 (5 bases). The CDR3 sequence is 13 residues long. Germline V gene data show CDR1 as ENHRY and CDR2 as SYGVKD. The V end lost 6 bases, the J end lost 2 bases, and 5 bases lay between the germline ends. CDR3 sequence reads: CAIRGAGANVLTF. The CDR3 region has the DNA TGTGCCATCAGGGGAGCTGGGGCCAACGTCCTGACTTTC.

This clone showed up just a few times. The rearrangement links TRBV2 to TRBJ2-3; a possible D gene is TRBD2 (7 bases). V was pared by 6 bases and J by 3 bases, with 13 bases between. CDR1 SNHLY and CDR2 FYNNEI come from the germline V gene. There are 14 residues in the CDR3. CDR3 bases: TGTGCCAGCAGATACAGGGAGGGGACAGATACGCAGTATTTT. Translating gives CASRYREGTDTQYF.

This clone was counted a few times. The chain links TRBV6-4 to TRBJ1-5; D not resolved. Germline V gene sequence: CDR1 MRHNA, CDR2 SNTAGT. The CDR3 contains 13 residues. V was trimmed by 5 bases and J by 5 bases, leaving 10 bases between them. This chain's CDR3 is CASSLTADQPQHF. The CDR3 region has the DNA TGTGCCAGCAGTCTCACAGCCGATCAGCCCCAGCATTTT.

The V call is TRBV7-2, the J call TRBJ1-1; D is perhaps TRBD1 (5 bases). This CDR3 has 13 amino acids. V was shortened by 0 bases and J by 10 bases, with 12 bases between the two germline ends. The germline V gene encodes CDR1 SGHTA and CDR2 FQGNSA. CDR3 loop: CASSLATRQGAFF. The CDR3 nucleotides are TGTGCCAGCAGCTTAGCGACCCGGCAGGGAGCTTTCTTT.

This chain joins TRBV6-1 and TRBJ1-4; D not certain. CDR3 length: 13 residues. Germline V lookup: CDR1 MNHNS, CDR2 SASEGT. V was shortened by 2 bases and J by 10 bases, with 11 bases between the two germline ends. The CDR3 region has the DNA TGTGCCAGCAGTGAATTGCCGCTGGCAAAACTGTTTTTT. It translates to CASSELPLAKLFF.

The chain links TRBV29-1 to TRBJ1-2, with 7 bases aligning to TRBD1. After removal of 0 bases from V and 5 bases from J, the junction contained 0 bases not matched to a gene. The CDR3 consists of 12 residues. Germline CDR1 and CDR2: SQVTM and ANQGSEA. This chain's CDR3 is CSVEEQGYGYTF. The CDR3 nucleotides are TGCAGCGTTGAAGAACAGGGGTATGGCTACACCTTC.

This chain links TRBV7-6 with TRBJ1-1, with unresolved D. The CDR3 is 14 residues long. Per the germline V gene, CDR1 is SGHVS and CDR2 is FNYEAQ. Deletions cut 1 base from V and 0 bases from J, with 6 bases between. The CDR3 DNA follows: TGTGCCAGCAGCTTAGGGCAGATGAACACTGAAGCTTTCTTT. It is translated as CASSLGQMNTEAFF.

The chain joins TRBV10-3 to TRBJ1-2; TRBD1 aligns across 7 bases. V lost 6 bases, J lost 6 bases, and 4 bases stayed unmatched. Germline V gives CDR1 ENHRY, CDR2 SYGVKD. The CDR3 contains 12 residues. CDR3 coding DNA: TGTGCCATCAGGCCCGACAGGGATGGCTACACCTTC. This gives the protein CAIRPDRDGYTF.

The rearrangement uses TRBV19 and TRBJ1-5, with D tentatively TRBD1 (6 bases). Trimming removed 6 bases at V and 3 bases at J, with 12 bases between. The CDR3 is 14 residues long. Germline loops: CDR1 LNHDA, CDR2 SQIVND (reference sequence). The CDR3: CASRRTEINQPQHF. The CDR3 DNA reads TGTGCCAGTAGAAGGACAGAAATCAATCAGCCCCAGCATTTT.

The CDR3 loop is CASSQSKGLAVSTDTQYF. The CDR3 DNA reads as TGTGCCAGCAGCCAAAGTAAGGGACTAGCGGTGAGCACAGATACGCAGTATTTT. The V gene is TRBV4-2, the J gene TRBJ2-3, with 11 bases fitting TRBD2. CDR3 size: 18 residues. CDR1 and CDR2 from the germline V gene are LGHNA and YNFKEQ. V dropped 2 bases and J dropped 0; count of bases not matched to a gene: 7.

The V gene is TRBV29-1, the J gene TRBJ1-1; 7 bases align to TRBD1. CDR1 and CDR2 from the germline V gene are SQVTM and ANQGSEA. V shed 7 bases and J 4 bases; nucleotides not matched to a gene: 9. CDR3 length: 13 amino acids. CDR3: CSGKTGYSTEAFF. DNA of the CDR3: TGCAGCGGGAAGACAGGGTACAGCACTGAAGCTTTCTTT. The full variable domain, its missing parts supplied by reference TRBV29-1 and TRBJ1-1, is SAVISQKPSRDICQRGTSLTIQCQVDSQVTMMFWYRQQPGQSLTLIATANQGSEATYESGFVIDKFPISRPNLTFSTLTVSNMSPEDSSIYLCSGKTGYSTEAFFGQGTRLTVV.

The chain joins TRBV19 to TRBJ2-7; weak D call: TRBD2 (5 bases). Trimming removed 4 bases at V and 3 bases at J, with 10 bases between. The CDR3 runs 13 residues. Looked up from germline, CDR1 is LNHDA and CDR2 is SQIVND (reference sequence). The CDR3 loop is CASSKDWDYEQYF. The CDR3 DNA sequence: TGTGCCAGTAGTAAGGACTGGGACTACGAGCAGTACTTC.

The chain recombines TRBV5-1 with TRBJ2-5, with 9 bases matching TRBD2. Trimming cost V 5 bases and J 2 bases; bases outside gene matches: 10. The germline V gene encodes CDR1 SGHRS and CDR2 YFSETQ. The CDR3 covers 16 residues. CDR3 nucleotide sequence: TGCGCCAGCAGACGAAGTAGCGGGGGTAATCAAGAGACCCAGTACTTC. Amino acid sequence: CASRRSSGGNQETQYF.

The chain employs TRBV10-3 and TRBJ1-2; D is perhaps TRBD1 (6 bases). V shed 7 bases and J shed 5 bases, with 17 bases lying between them. CDR1 is ENHRY and CDR2 is SYGVKD in the germline V gene. This CDR3 region has 14 residues. The DNA of the CDR3 is TGTGCCATCACCCCGGGAGGACAGACTTATGGCTACACCTTC. It codes for CAITPGGQTYGYTF.

The V call is TRBV6-1, the J call TRBJ1-2, with D tentatively TRBD1 (5 bases). V was shortened by 6 bases and J by 1 base, with 9 bases between the two germline ends. The CDR3 is made up of 13 amino acids. Germline V gene sequence: CDR1 MNHNS, CDR2 SASEGT. The CDR3 nucleotides read TGTGCCAGCAGCGTTGACAGTAACTATGGCTACACCTTC. Protein product: CASSVDSNYGYTF.

This chain connects TRBV19 to TRBJ1-5; unclear D gene. The germline V gene encodes CDR1 LNHDA and CDR2 SQIVND (reference sequence). CDR3 length: 13 residues. V was clipped by 6 bases and J by 6 bases, with 12 bases between them. The CDR3 region is CASRVGAGQPQHF. CDR3 bases: TGTGCCAGTAGGGTTGGAGCGGGTCAGCCCCAGCATTTT.

The J gene is TRBJ2-2, the V gene TRBV19; TRBD2 matches 14 bases. The junction had 7 bases not matched to a gene; V was cut back by 10 bases and J by 6 bases. The CDR3 length is 15 residues. Per germline, CDR1 LNHDA and CDR2 SQIVND (reference sequence). The CDR3 sequence: CATTGLAGASGELFF. The DNA for the CDR3 is TGTGCCACCACGGGACTAGCGGGGGCCTCCGGGGAGCTGTTTTTT.

The chain is built from TRBV19 and TRBJ1-1; no reliable D call. The CDR3 runs 14 residues. V lost 7 bases to trimming and J lost 2 bases, with 14 bases between them. Looked up from germline, CDR1 is LNHDA and CDR2 is SQIVND (reference sequence). CDR3: CASKIESTNTEAFF. The CDR3 DNA reads as TGTGCCAGTAAGATAGAAAGTACAAACACTGAAGCTTTCTTT. The full variable domain, completed using reference TRBV19 and TRBJ1-1, is DGGITQSPKYLFRKEGQNVTLSCEQNLNHDAMYWYRQDPGQGLRLIYYSQIVNDFQKGDIAEGYSVSREKKESFPLTVTSAQKNPTAFYLCASKIESTNTEAFFGQGTRLTVV.

This rearrangement joins TRBV27 to TRBJ1-6; 10 nucleotides align to TRBD1. V lost 5 bases and J lost 15; bases outside the gene matches: 16. Germline CDR1 MNHEY, CDR2 SMNVEV (reference sequence). This CDR3 comprises 16 residues. CDR3 loop: CASSPLWTGGFVILHF. The CDR3 coding sequence is TGTGCCAGCAGTCCCCTGTGGACAGGGGGTTTCGTTATCCTCCACTTT.

The rearrangement joins TRBV6-5 to TRBJ1-2; 7 nucleotides match TRBD1. Germline CDR1 reads MNHEY; CDR2 reads SVGAGI. The CDR3 covers 13 residues. Trimming cost V 5 bases and J 8 bases; bases outside gene matches: 8. The CDR3 nucleotides read TGTGCCAGCAGTAACCAACAGGGGCCCGGCTACACCTTC. Its protein is CASSNQQGPGYTF.

In this sample, this clone turned up once. The chain's CDR3 is CSPQKRTGGYNEQFF. CDR3 DNA sequence: TGCAGCCCCCAGAAACGGACAGGGGGCTACAATGAGCAGTTCTTC. The chain couples TRBV29-1 to TRBJ2-1; 10 bases line up with TRBD1. J lost 3 bases, V lost 8 bases, and 10 bases had no gene match. CDR1 and CDR2 from the germline V gene are SQVTM and ANQGSEA. The CDR3 extends over 15 amino acids.

The rearrangement links TRBV5-1 to TRBJ2-3; TRBD1 is a possible D gene (6 bases). V dropped 2 bases and J dropped 3 bases, with 10 bases sitting between them. The CDR3 is made up of 14 amino acids. In germline, CDR1 is SGHRS, CDR2 YFSETQ. CDR3 sequence: CASSLQGRTDTQYF. Written as DNA, the CDR3 is TGCGCCAGCAGCTTACAGGGTAGGACAGATACGCAGTATTTT.

This clone was seen a few times. The chain recombines TRBV6-1 with TRBJ1-6, with 8 bases identical to TRBD1. CDR1 and CDR2 from the germline V gene are MNHNS and SASEGT. The CDR3 contains 16 residues. J was trimmed by 3 bases and V by 6 bases; bases with no gene match: 7. This chain's CDR3 is CASSEIGQGYNSPLHF. CDR3 DNA: TGTGCCAGCAGCGAAATCGGACAGGGCTATAATTCACCCCTCCACTTT.

V and J are TRBV11-3 and TRBJ2-3, with 7 positions matching TRBD2. V shed 6 bases, J shed 8 bases, and the junction held 5 bases outside the gene matches. The CDR3 contains 12 residues. Germline CDR1 is SGHNT and CDR2 is YENEEA. CDR3 residues: CASSYTGGTQYF. In DNA, the CDR3 is TGTGCCAGCAGTTACACGGGGGGTACGCAGTATTTT.

V gene TRBV7-9 combines with J gene TRBJ1-3; D unresolved. The CDR3 spans 13 residues. In germline, CDR1 is SEHNR, CDR2 FQNEAQ (reference sequence). Between the trimmed V and J ends, which lost 7 bases and 3 bases, there was a span of 10 bases. The CDR3 region is CASIEGVGNTIYF. The CDR3 DNA follows: TGTGCCAGCATCGAGGGTGTTGGAAACACCATATATTTT.

The gene calls are TRBV30 and TRBJ2-5; D is unclear. From germline, CDR1 is GTSNPN and CDR2 SVGIG (reference sequence). The CDR3 loop spans 10 amino acids. V lost 1 base to trimming and J lost 7 bases, with 4 bases between them. This CDR3 is CAWSARTQYF. The CDR3 bases are TGTGCCTGGAGTGCCCGGACCCAGTACTTC.

This clone showed up just a few times. The chain joins TRBV27 to TRBJ1-1; D unresolved. The CDR3 sequence is 13 residues long. Germline loops: CDR1 MNHEY, CDR2 SMNVEV (reference sequence). Trimming removed 2 bases from V and 1 base from J, with 5 bases in between. CDR3 protein: CASSLRENTEAFF. CDR3 coding DNA: TGTGCCAGCAGTTTAAGAGAGAACACTGAAGCTTTCTTT.

The CDR3 DNA follows: TGTGCCAGCAGCCTCGCAGCGGGGGGTAATGAGCAGTTCTTC. As protein: CASSLAAGGNEQFF. The rearrangement links TRBV7-2 to TRBJ2-1, with 9 bases matching TRBD2. Unmatched junction bases numbered 6, after V lost 5 bases and J lost 7 bases. This CDR3 comprises 14 residues. The V gene's germline CDR1 is SGHTA and CDR2 FQGNSA.

The V gene is TRBV10-3, the J gene TRBJ2-7, with 11 bases identical to TRBD2. V lost 0 bases, J lost 3 bases, and 4 bases stayed unmatched. There are 16 residues in the CDR3. Germline V lookup: CDR1 ENHRY, CDR2 SYGVKD. Written as DNA, the CDR3 is TGTGCCATCAGTGAGTCGCGCCTAGCGGGGGGCTACGAGCAGTACTTC. Amino acids: CAISESRLAGGYEQYF.

The chain is built from TRBV6-1 and TRBJ1-6; 8 bases line up with TRBD1. CDR1 MNHNS and CDR2 SASEGT come from the germline V gene. The CDR3 runs to 15 residues. The ends lost 4 bases at V and 7 bases at J; junction bases unmatched: 6. CDR3 sequence (DNA): TGTGCCAGCAGTGGGGGGACAGGCCGAAATTCACCCCTCCACTTT. This sequence encodes CASSGGTGRNSPLHF.

A note on this clone: One end of the junction is discordant with germline, which a read error may explain. The rearrangement uses TRBV19 and TRBJ1-1; TRBD1 matches 7 bases. CDR3 length equals 12 residues. Germline CDR1 LNHDA, CDR2 SQIVND (reference sequence). The CDR3 DNA follows: TGTGCCAGTAGTACAGGGGGTGCTCGACGGCTCTTT. Protein product: CASSTGGARRLF.

The chain employs TRBV29-1 and TRBJ1-2, with D possibly being TRBD1 (5 bases). This CDR3 comprises 11 residues. Trimming pared 7 bases from V and 7 bases from J, leaving 13 bases between. Germline V gives CDR1 SQVTM, CDR2 ANQGSEA. The CDR3 DNA sequence: TGCAGCGCCGACGGGGGGTCTGGCTACACCTTC. Translation: CSADGGSGYTF.